This passage covers 4 T cell receptor beta chains from one sample sequenced in a study of cytomegalovirus exposure and HLA in healthy donors. A multiplex PCR was run with 60 Vbeta primers and 13 Jbeta primers. Generated by immunoSEQ multiplex PCR, the TCRdb table keeps only in-frame clones and is missing some. Here the sample spans 95,000 to 130,000 clones, 60% to 85% being singletons. The sequencing sample was made of PBMCs. The receptors derive from a woman under 30 in good health and CMV-seronegative.

In its sample, this clone was seen a few times. V and J are TRBV7-8 and TRBJ2-2, with D possibly matching TRBD1 (5 bases). Trimming stripped 2 bases from V and 5 bases from J, with 12 bases between. Germline lookup yields CDR1 SGHVS and CDR2 FQNEAQ. The CDR3 runs to 15 residues. CDR3 bases: TGTGCCAGCAGCTTACTGCAGGGAAGGACCGGGGAGCTGTTTTTT. Protein product: CASSLLQGRTGELFF.

The chain links TRBV11-2 to TRBJ1-1; D is unclear. The CDR3 consists of 12 residues. The V end lost 5 bases, the J end lost 0 bases, and 4 bases lay between the germline ends. Germline V lookup: CDR1 SGHAT, CDR2 FQNNGV. CDR3 amino acids: CASSPMNTEAFF. In nucleotides, the CDR3 is TGTGCCAGCAGCCCAATGAACACTGAAGCTTTCTTT.

This rearrangement joins TRBV6-5 to TRBJ2-1; 7 bases are a match to TRBD1. V lost 7 bases to trimming and J lost 4 bases; unmatched junction nucleotides: 4. The CDR3 contains 13 residues. CDR1 and CDR2 (germline): MNHEY, SVGAGI. The CDR3 DNA is TGTGCCAGCACCCCGGGACAGTACAATGAGCAGTTCTTC. It codes for CASTPGQYNEQFF.

The V gene is TRBV11-1, the J gene TRBJ2-3; tentative D call: TRBD1 (6 bases). This CDR3 contains 15 residues. Germline values: CDR1 SGHAT, CDR2 FQDESV (reference sequence). V lost 5 bases and J 4 bases, leaving 16 bases between the germline ends. In nucleotides, the CDR3 is TGTGCCAGCAGCGCCGGACAGTCGTCCGCAGATACGCAGTATTTT. It is translated as CASSAGQSSADTQYF.